The clone carrying this T cell receptor (beta chain) was seen many times. Its antigen is still unknown. These data come from a study of response to subunit inactivated influenza vaccine. The CDR3 has 16 residues. Looked up from germline, CDR1 is SGHRS and CDR2 is YFSETQ. V gave up 0 bases and J gave up 5 bases; unmatched junction bases: 8. Study-wide points: After each seasonal influenza vaccination, few new T cells are recruited, the authors suggested.

MiXCR, applied by TCRdb to the RT-PCR reads, yields one record per CDR3 protein. The sample consists of under 550,000 distinct CDR3 sequences, 7.6% of them appearing once. The sample here was PBMCs from blood, taken approximately 25 months after vaccination. The sequence derives from a man between 45 and 75 years old who received an inactivated influenza vaccine. This chain links TRBV5-1 with TRBJ2-5, with 9 bases identical to TRBD2. CDR3 nucleotide sequence: TGCGCCAGCAGCTTGGATCCGGGACTAGCTGGGGAGACCCAGTACTTC. It is translated as CASSLDPGLAGETQYF.